This T cell receptor beta chain came from a study of PD-1 blockade in classical Hodgkin lymphoma. Study details: Nivolumab was given intravenously to patients at 3 mg/kg every 2 weeks. Study observations and caveats: Newly diagnosed patients and complete responders had comparable diversity at baseline. While CD8+ TCR diversity did not rise significantly by C4D1, CD4+ TCR diversity did. Patients who initiated nivolumab within 1 year of ASCT were excluded.

CDR1 and CDR2 (germline): SGHTS, YDEGEE. With V trimmed by 0 bases and J by 9 bases, 11 bases remained unmatched. The CDR3 is 16 amino acids. Sample time point: cycle 4 day 1 (C4D1), after about 6 weeks of nivolumab. Each and every patient relapsed after autologous stem cell transplantation, and patients got differing brentuximab vedotin exposure. Here immunoSEQ multiplex PCR was the method, and the copy in TCRdb shows in-frame clones only, minus some. The table has around 31,000 clones, around 80% seen once. To note about this clone: The antigen is not known.

The material sequenced was peripheral blood mononuclear cells (PBMCs), taken before the fourth cycle of nivolumab. The clonotype comes from a human donor with classical Hodgkin lymphoma. V is TRBV5-8 and J is TRBJ2-1, with TRBD2 matching over 8 bases. CDR3 sequence reads: CASSLALIAGLGEQFF. The CDR3 nucleotides are TGTGCCAGCAGCTTGGCCCTGATAGCGGGACTGGGTGAGCAGTTCTTC.